The next 7 T cell receptor beta chains were all read from a single sample in a study of shared clonotypes between healthy human individuals. The repertoire was sequenced with immunoSEQ multiplex PCR; TCRdb's copy has only in-frame clones and lacks some. The sample records approximately 500,000 clones, approximately 80% being singletons. Sequencing was done on a sample of PBMCs. The source is a woman in her 40s in good health. Some clones in this sample may be carry-over from other donors' samples.

This clone was observed a few times. The same CDR3 arises from other DNA sequences in this sample as well. The V and J genes are TRBV9 and TRBJ2-1, with 7 nucleotides matching TRBD2. The germline V gene has CDR1 SGDLS and CDR2 YYNGEE. This CDR3 spans 14 amino acids. V was pared by 0 bases and J by 7 bases, with 4 bases of the junction left unmatched. The CDR3 region is CASSVGGSGNEQFF. The DNA for the CDR3 is TGTGCCAGCAGCGTAGGCGGGAGCGGTAATGAGCAGTTCTTC.

The chain joins TRBV5-6 to TRBJ2-5, with 8 bases that match TRBD1. After removal of 2 bases from V and 0 bases from J, the junction contained 3 bases not matched to a gene. CDR3 length equals 15 residues. Germline values: CDR1 SGHDT, CDR2 YYEEEE. In DNA, the CDR3 is TGTGCCAGCAGCTTTTTGGACAGGGACCAAGAGACCCAGTACTTC. It yields the protein CASSFLDRDQETQYF.

This clone was recorded once. The chain recombines TRBV6-4 with TRBJ1-2, with D uncertain. V lost 3 bases to trimming and J lost 4 bases, with 24 bases between them. Germline CDR1 reads MRHNA; CDR2 reads SNTAGT. This CDR3 has 18 residues. The CDR3 sequence: CASSEDVRPGSRVYGYTF. The CDR3 nucleotides read TGTGCCAGCAGTGAAGATGTAAGGCCGGGAAGTCGGGTCTATGGCTACACCTTC.

This clone was seen once. The chain links TRBV5-4 to TRBJ1-6, with a tentative D call TRBD1 (6 bases). The CDR3 spans 13 residues. Between the trimmed V and J ends, which lost 4 bases and 9 bases, there was a span of 11 bases. Germline V gene data show CDR1 as SGHNT and CDR2 as YYREEE (reference sequence). Here the CDR3 reads CASSEDRASPLHF. The CDR3 DNA is TGTGCCAGCAGCGAGGACAGAGCTTCACCCCTCCACTTT.

The J gene is TRBJ2-5, the V gene TRBV28, with D uncertain. V dropped 7 bases and J dropped 7 bases, with 22 bases sitting between them. Germline CDR1 and CDR2: MDHEN and SYDVKM. The CDR3 loop spans 15 amino acids. In DNA, the CDR3 is TGTGCCAGCACCACTCGCGAGACCACCAAGATGACCCAGTACTTC. Its translation: CASTTRETTKMTQYF. Complete variable domain (other parts from reference TRBV28 and TRBJ2-5): DVKVTQSSRYLVKRTGEKVFLECVQDMDHENMFWYRQDPGLGLRLIYFSYDVKMKEKGDIPEGYSVSREKKERFSLILESASTNQTSMYLCASTTRETTKMTQYFGPGTRLLVL.

This chain joins TRBV5-1 and TRBJ2-7; D is tentatively TRBD1 or TRBD2 (5 bases each). The V end was cut by 0 bases, the J end by 7 bases, with 8 bases between. CDR1 and CDR2 from the germline V gene are SGHRS and YFSETQ. The CDR3 length is 12 residues. Here the CDR3 DNA reads TGCGCCAGCAGCTTGGAGGGGACGGAGCAGTACTTC. Protein: CASSLEGTEQYF.

V and J are TRBV5-1 and TRBJ2-7, with D possibly matching TRBD1 (5 bases). The CDR3 is 13 residues long. V lost 1 base to trimming and J lost 6 bases, with 11 bases between them. Germline CDR1 SGHRS, CDR2 YFSETQ. Written as DNA, the CDR3 is TGCGCCAGCAGCTTGCAAGGGGTCGGCGAGCAGTACTTC. Its translation is CASSLQGVGEQYF. The variable domain in full, completed from reference TRBV5-1 and TRBJ2-7, reads KAGVTQTPRYLIKTRGQQVTLSCSPISGHRSVSWYQQTPGQGLQFLFEYFSETQRNKGNFPGRFSGRQFSNSRSEMNVSTLELGDSALYLCASSLQGVGEQYFGPGTRLTVT.